This T cell receptor (beta chain) comes out of a study of T cell responses to AZD1222 COVID-19 vaccine. Study-wide points: Spike-specific TCR breadth and depth both grew after two AZD1222 doses. Sampled repertoires all dated from after the peak T cell response.

The assay was immunoSEQ multiplex PCR, and TCRdb's table has in-frame clones only and misses some. The sample lists 78,000 or so clones, approximately 88% seen once, with about 20% in the top ten. Concerning this clone: The antigen remains undetermined.

The TCR sequence derives from an adult in good health. Material: peripheral blood, obtained on day 0 of AZD1222 vaccination.

The CDR3 sequence: CASSFCKGGAPMNTEAFF. CDR3 in DNA: TGTGCCAGCAGCTTTTGTAAGGGGGGGGCTCCTATGAACACTGAAGCTTTCTTT. The chain is built from TRBV11-3 and TRBJ1-1, with D perhaps TRBD1 (6 bases). CDR3 length equals 18 residues. Per the germline V gene, CDR1 is SGHNT and CDR2 is YENEEA. V gave up 3 bases and J gave up 0 bases, with 20 bases separating them.